The sequence of this T cell receptor (beta chain) was determined in a study of blood T cell repertoires in COVID-19. Looking at the study overall: There were acute and convalescent COVID-19 samples, and they came from the United States, Italy and Spain. Nucleic acid was either cDNA or gDNA, and it came from T cells, B-cell-depleted T cells, or PBMCs.

Methods used by the authors: Cell counts per sample came from amplifying reference gene primers. Profiling relied on immunoSEQ multiplex PCR, and the TCRdb table lists in-frame clones only, not all of them. D and trimming come from the DNA, and the V and J calls and clone size come from that table. The profile covers 200,000 to 300,000 clones, with around 80% appearing a single time and around 3.4% taken by the ten largest. With V trimmed by 4 bases and J by 6 bases, 8 bases remained unmatched. The CDR3 covers 16 residues. Germline V gene lookup returns CDR1 MNHEY and CDR2 SVGEGT. Sequencing was done on a sample of peripheral blood. The rearrangement links TRBV6-2 or TRBV6-3 to TRBJ2-7; 14 bases agree with TRBD2. The sequence was collected from a woman under 30 with acute or convalescent COVID-19. CDR3: CASSWGLAGEDGEQYF. The CDR3 region has the DNA TGTGCCAGCAGTTGGGGACTAGCGGGAGAGGACGGCGAGCAGTACTTC.